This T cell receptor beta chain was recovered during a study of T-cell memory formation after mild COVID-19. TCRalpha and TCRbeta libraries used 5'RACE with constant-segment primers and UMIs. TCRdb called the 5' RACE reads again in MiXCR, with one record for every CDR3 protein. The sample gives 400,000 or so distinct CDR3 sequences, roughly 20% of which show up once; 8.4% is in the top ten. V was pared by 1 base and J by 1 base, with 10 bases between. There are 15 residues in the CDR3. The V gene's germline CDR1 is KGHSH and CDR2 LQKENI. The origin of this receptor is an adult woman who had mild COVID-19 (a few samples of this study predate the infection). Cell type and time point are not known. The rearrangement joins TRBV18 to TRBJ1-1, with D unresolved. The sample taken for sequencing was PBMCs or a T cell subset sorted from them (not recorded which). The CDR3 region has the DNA TGTGCCAGCTCACCACGATGGGAGCCGAACACTGAAGCTTTCTTT. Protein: CASSPRWEPNTEAFF.